Following are 2 T cell receptor beta chains from one sample sequenced in a study of Ad26.COV2.S vaccination and SARS-CoV-2 variants (dated by TCRdb to about 2021). What this sample's treatment or condition label stands for: roughly 18 received Ad26.COV2.S at low or high dose, single or two shots; 5 received placebo; per-sample allocation not given. For vaccine and placebo recipients, the sequenced repertoires came from samples collected on day 63 after the first injection. To prepare the library, the immunoSEQ multiplex PCR assay was applied. TCRdb took over this immuneACCESS table, retaining in-frame rearrangements with V and J assigned. Such tables are incomplete; in checked studies, under half of the missing clones stem from an unresolved V gene, and the remainder is unexplained. This sample lists roughly 500,000 clones; around 88% were detected once. Over 10% of the sample is in the top ten clones.

The sequenced sample was peripheral blood, obtained in a trial of Ad26.COV2.S vaccine versus placebo. The origin of the receptors is a person between 18 and 59 years old who received the Ad26.COV2.S COVID-19 vaccine or a placebo.

This chain connects TRBV7-2 to TRBJ2-1, with D hard to call. Germline V gene lookup returns CDR1 SGHTA and CDR2 FQGNSA. Trimming stripped 6 bases from V and 0 bases from J, with 12 bases between. The CDR3 runs 15 residues. CDR3 residues: CASRAPGSSYNEQFF. In DNA, the CDR3 is TGTGCCAGCAGAGCCCCGGGTAGCTCCTACAATGAGCAGTTCTTC.

This sequence joins TRBV7-3 and TRBJ2-1; D is ambiguous. The CDR3 spans 15 residues. Germline CDR1 and CDR2: SGHTA and FQGTGA. Trimming removed 4 bases from V and 3 bases from J, with 13 bases in between. CDR3 residues: CASSSSTGSYNEQFF. CDR3 DNA sequence: TGTGCCAGCAGCTCCTCCACCGGAAGCTACAATGAGCAGTTCTTC.